One and the same sample provided the 26 T cell receptor beta chains below, sequenced in a study of cytomegalovirus exposure and HLA in healthy donors (dated by TCRdb to about 2017). Library method: the immunoSEQ multiplex PCR assay. The multiplex PCR relied on a mix of 60 forward primers for TCR Vbeta segments and 13 reverse primers for TCR Jbeta segments. The clones in this table, taken by TCRdb from immuneACCESS, are in-frame only. Not every clone is retained; where verified, under half of the shortfall comes from an unresolved V gene, and the cause of the rest is unknown. The sample has 58,000 or so clones on record, approximately 71% of them singletons. Together, the top ten hold 20% to 25% of the sample. Sequenced sample: PBMCs. These receptors were obtained from a man aged 50-59 years in good health and CMV-seropositive.

This clone appeared a few times. The chain carries TRBV7-3 and TRBJ2-3; D gene ambiguous. The germline CDR1 and CDR2 sequences are SGHTA and FQGTGA. Between the trimmed V and J ends, which lost 5 bases and 6 bases, there was a span of 9 bases. CDR3 length: 12 amino acids. Here the CDR3 DNA reads TGTGCCAGCAGCCCAAACGGGGATACGCAGTATTTT. The encoded protein is CASSPNGDTQYF.

V gene TRBV30 combines with J gene TRBJ2-1; possibly TRBD1 for D (6 bases). Germline values: CDR1 GTSNPN, CDR2 SVGIG (reference sequence). Trimming removed 2 bases from V and 1 base from J, with 9 bases in between. The CDR3 extends over 14 amino acids. The CDR3 sequence: CAWSIGGSYNEQFF. DNA of the CDR3: TGTGCCTGGAGTATAGGGGGATCCTACAATGAGCAGTTCTTC.

The chain joins TRBV10-3 to TRBJ2-3; the D is unclear. This CDR3 region has 16 residues. CDR1 is ENHRY, CDR2 SYGVKD, per germline. The V end was cut by 0 bases, the J end by 2 bases, with 12 bases between. CDR3 residues: CAISESSLQITDTQYF. For the CDR3, the DNA is TGTGCCATCAGTGAGTCCTCGTTACAGATCACAGATACGCAGTATTTT.

V usage is TRBV6-5 and J usage is TRBJ2-5; D ambiguous. The CDR3 has 13 amino acids. Trimming removed 0 bases from V and 5 bases from J, with 7 bases in between. The V gene's germline CDR1 is MNHEY and CDR2 SVGAGI. CDR3 sequence reads: CASSYSLQETQYF. As DNA, the CDR3 is TGTGCCAGCAGTTACTCGCTCCAGGAGACCCAGTACTTC.

V is TRBV9 and J is TRBJ1-1; perhaps TRBD1 as D (6 bases). With 6 bases removed from V and 5 bases from J, the gap between germline ends came to 17 bases. The CDR3 is made up of 14 amino acids. Germline values: CDR1 SGDLS, CDR2 YYNGEE. CDR3 protein: CASNPQGSGTEAFF. The CDR3 region has the DNA TGTGCCAGCAACCCCCAGGGGAGTGGGACTGAAGCTTTCTTT. Together with reference TRBV9 and TRBJ1-1, the CDR3 gives the full variable domain: DSGVTQTPKHLITATGQRVTLRCSPRSGDLSVYWYQQSLDQGLQFLIQYYNGEERAKGNILERFSAQQFPDLHSELNLSSLELGDSALYFCASNPQGSGTEAFFGQGTRLTVV.

The genes are TRBV9 and TRBJ1-5; 11 bases map to TRBD1. The CDR3 spans 15 residues. J lost 6 bases, V lost 3 bases, and 5 bases had no gene match. CDR1 is SGDLS and CDR2 is YYNGEE in the germline V gene. The CDR3 loop reads CASSERDRGFQPQHF. CDR3 coding DNA: TGTGCCAGCAGCGAGCGGGACAGGGGGTTTCAGCCCCAGCATTTT. The whole variable domain, remainder taken from reference TRBV9 and TRBJ1-5, is DSGVTQTPKHLITATGQRVTLRCSPRSGDLSVYWYQQSLDQGLQFLIQYYNGEERAKGNILERFSAQQFPDLHSELNLSSLELGDSALYFCASSERDRGFQPQHFGDGTRLSIL.

The chain carries TRBV4-1 and TRBJ1-2, with 7 bases fitting TRBD1. Germline-derived CDR1 and CDR2 are MGHRA and YSYEKL. This CDR3 comprises 15 residues. Losses at the gene ends were 0 bases for V and 8 bases for J; bases not matched to a gene: 9. CDR3 in amino acids: CASSQDRRGYQGYTF. The CDR3 nucleotides are TGCGCCAGCAGCCAAGATCGCAGGGGGTATCAGGGCTACACCTTC.

The CDR3 coding sequence is TGCGCCAGCAGCTGGCGGGAAGCTAGCACAGATACGCAGTATTTT. It yields the protein CASSWREASTDTQYF. This sequence joins TRBV5-1 and TRBJ2-3, with a weak D call TRBD2 (6 bases). This CDR3 spans 15 amino acids. Germline V CDR1 and CDR2: SGHRS, YFSETQ. V lost 3 bases and J lost 0, with 11 bases in between.

J is TRBJ2-3 and V is TRBV5-8; D possibly corresponds to TRBD1 (6 bases). V was trimmed by 2 bases and J by 2 bases, leaving 12 bases between them. In germline, CDR1 is SGHTS, CDR2 YDEGEE. The CDR3 contains 15 residues. The chain's CDR3 is CASSFTGRFTDTQYF. The DNA for the CDR3 is TGTGCCAGCAGCTTTACAGGGCGCTTCACAGATACGCAGTATTTT.

J is TRBJ2-5 and V is TRBV7-9, with 8 bases matching TRBD1. The V gene end was trimmed by 3 bases and the J gene end by 5 bases; junction bases not matched to a gene: 8. The CDR3 is made up of 15 amino acids. Per the germline V gene, CDR1 is SEHNR and CDR2 is FQNEAQ (reference sequence). The chain's CDR3 is CASSFRTGKNETQYF. As DNA, the CDR3 is TGTGCCAGCAGCTTCCGGACAGGGAAGAACGAGACCCAGTACTTC.

Note on this clone: No conserved phenylalanine or tryptophan is present at the end of the CDR3, so a read error is the likely explanation. J is TRBJ1-2 and V is TRBV28; D is perhaps TRBD1 (6 bases). Trimming took off 7 bases at V and 5 bases at J, with 20 bases between the two ends. The CDR3 has 15 residues. Germline CDR1 MDHEN, CDR2 SYDVKM. The CDR3 here is CASNSPGGAWYGYTV. CDR3 sequence (DNA): TGTGCCAGCAACTCACCTGGGGGGGCGTGGTATGGCTACACCGTC.

The genes are TRBV18 and TRBJ1-2; D is possibly TRBD1 (5 bases). V was pared by 6 bases and J by 5 bases, with 16 bases between. The CDR3 runs to 14 residues. Germline CDR1 reads KGHSH; CDR2 reads LQKENI. CDR3 in amino acids: CASSREQGVYGYTF. Written as DNA, the CDR3 is TGTGCCAGCTCCCGGGAGCAGGGCGTATATGGCTACACCTTC.

CDR3 amino acids: CASSPTGGNQPQHF. The DNA for the CDR3 is TGCGCCAGCAGCCCCACCGGGGGCAATCAGCCCCAGCATTTT. This chain links TRBV5-1 with TRBJ1-5; no reliable D call. There are 14 residues in the CDR3. Trimming pared 4 bases from V and 2 bases from J, leaving 10 bases between. The germline V gene has CDR1 SGHRS and CDR2 YFSETQ.

The V call is TRBV18, the J call TRBJ1-4, with a tentative D call TRBD1 (5 bases). The V end lost 2 bases, the J end lost 3 bases, and 10 bases lay between the germline ends. The CDR3 is made up of 15 amino acids. CDR1 and CDR2 from the germline V gene are KGHSH and LQKENI. The CDR3 region has the DNA TGTGCCAGCTCACCAGAGTGGGGGGCTAATGAAAAACTGTTTTTT. Translation gives CASSPEWGANEKLFF.

In this sample, this clone turned up once. This chain connects TRBV2 to TRBJ1-4, with no clear D. The CDR3 length is 15 residues. CDR1 SNHLY and CDR2 FYNNEI come from the germline V gene. Trimming took 2 bases from V and 3 from J, leaving 10 bases between them. The CDR3 is CASSERGRANEKLFF. In DNA, the CDR3 is TGTGCCAGCAGTGAACGAGGGCGGGCTAATGAAAAACTGTTTTTT.

This chain connects TRBV7-9 to TRBJ1-1; the D is unclear. Trimming took off 1 base at V and 8 bases at J, with 14 bases between the two ends. The germline V gene encodes CDR1 SEHNR and CDR2 FQNEAQ (reference sequence). This CDR3 spans 14 amino acids. CDR3 loop: CASSLEVSAGEAFF. CDR3 nucleotide sequence: TGTGCCAGCAGCTTAGAAGTATCGGCGGGAGAAGCTTTCTTT.

V usage is TRBV19 and J usage is TRBJ2-3; 7 nucleotides agree with TRBD2. Germline CDR1 LNHDA, CDR2 SQIVND (reference sequence). V lost 3 bases to trimming and J lost 6 bases; unmatched junction nucleotides: 9. The CDR3 contains 15 residues. This CDR3 reads CASSIFGTKADTQYF. DNA of the CDR3: TGTGCCAGTAGTATCTTTGGGACTAAGGCGGATACGCAGTATTTT.

The chain carries TRBV5-1 and TRBJ2-1; D is perhaps TRBD1 (6 bases). CDR3 length: 16 amino acids. The germline V gene has CDR1 SGHRS and CDR2 YFSETQ. With 3 bases removed from V and 5 bases from J, the gap between germline ends came to 18 bases. The chain's CDR3 is CASSSWGKTGNNEQFF. In DNA form, the CDR3 reads TGCGCCAGCAGCTCATGGGGCAAGACAGGTAACAATGAGCAGTTCTTC.

The V gene is TRBV4-1, the J gene TRBJ1-5; TRBD1 matches 8 bases. CDR3 length: 14 amino acids. Trimming removed 4 bases from V and 5 bases from J; junction bases left unmatched: 4. Germline assignment: CDR1 MGHRA and CDR2 YSYEKL. The CDR3 DNA follows: TGCGCCAGCAGCCCCCGACAGGGGTATCAGCCCCAGCATTTT. It specifies CASSPRQGYQPQHF.

The V gene is TRBV30, the J gene TRBJ1-2; 8 bases map to TRBD1. The CDR3 totals 14 residues. Germline lookup yields CDR1 GTSNPN and CDR2 SVGIG (reference sequence). Germline trimming cut 3 bases from V and 0 bases from J; bases unmatched to any gene: 3. The CDR3 region is CAWSRDRSNYGYTF. Here the CDR3 DNA reads TGTGCCTGGAGCCGGGACAGGTCTAACTATGGCTACACCTTC.

This chain links TRBV4-1 with TRBJ1-5; TRBD1 might be the D (5 bases). The germline V gene encodes CDR1 MGHRA and CDR2 YSYEKL. V lost 4 bases and J 4 bases, leaving 17 bases between the germline ends. The CDR3 loop spans 16 amino acids. CDR3 DNA: TGCGCCAGCAGCCCAAGAGGGGCGGGGGTTAATCAGCCCCAGCATTTT. Translated, it gives CASSPRGAGVNQPQHF.

The V gene is TRBV5-1, the J gene TRBJ1-2; D unclear. The CDR3 is 15 residues long. Germline values: CDR1 SGHRS, CDR2 YFSETQ. The germline V and J ends were trimmed by 4 bases and 7 bases, with 20 bases remaining between them. CDR3 in DNA: TGCGCCAGCAGCCCGCGGGCCAGTCCCCCTGGTGGCTACACCTTC. It codes for CASSPRASPPGGYTF.

This chain uses TRBV6-1 with TRBJ2-7, with D maybe TRBD2 (5 bases). Trimming stripped 7 bases from V and 4 bases from J, with 11 bases between. This CDR3 is built from 12 residues. Per the germline V gene, CDR1 is MNHNS and CDR2 is SASEGT. The CDR3 region has the DNA TGTGCCAGCAACCGGGGAACATACGAGCAGTACGTC. It yields the protein CASNRGTYEQYV.

The rearrangement links TRBV29-1 to TRBJ1-1; the match to TRBD1 covers 7 bases. The J segment lost 0 bases and the V segment lost 2 bases, leaving 6 bases of the junction unmatched. Germline-derived CDR1 and CDR2 are SQVTM and ANQGSEA. The CDR3 runs 15 residues. The CDR3 region is CSVETGAQLNTEAFF. The CDR3 DNA reads as TGCAGCGTTGAAACAGGGGCCCAATTGAACACTGAAGCTTTCTTT.

The genes are TRBV19 and TRBJ1-1; 7 bases match TRBD1. Germline assignment: CDR1 LNHDA and CDR2 SQIVND (reference sequence). Germline trimming cut 4 bases from V and 1 base from J; bases unmatched to any gene: 6. The CDR3 is 15 amino acids. The CDR3 spells CASSKSDRKNTEAFF. DNA of the CDR3: TGTGCCAGTAGTAAGTCGGACAGGAAGAACACTGAAGCTTTCTTT.

CDR3: CASSLNRGRDEQYF. CDR3 in DNA: TGTGCCAGCAGTTTAAACAGGGGGCGCGACGAGCAGTACTTC. The chain couples TRBV27 to TRBJ2-7, with 9 bases aligning to TRBD1. This CDR3 spans 14 amino acids. Germline CDR1 and CDR2: MNHEY and SMNVEV (reference sequence). Losses at the gene ends were 2 bases for V and 5 bases for J; bases not matched to a gene: 4.